The subject of this entry is one TCR beta chain. Per the original data handling: Amplified reference gene primers provided the basis for estimating nucleated cell counts. Repertoires were generated with immunoSEQ multiplex PCR, while TCRdb's copy carries only in-frame clones and drops some. V and J calls plus clone size are reproduced from that table; the DNA served to infer D and trimming. The data contain tens of thousands of clones, 75% to 95% of them seen just once; the ten biggest clones take up 4% to 6%. This entry comes from a study of blood T cell repertoires in COVID-19. Study-level information: Material from acute and convalescent COVID-19 was sourced from the United States, Italy and Spain. Nucleic acid was either cDNA or gDNA, and it came from T cells, B-cell-depleted T cells, or PBMCs.

The CDR3 covers 15 residues. CDR1 and CDR2 from the germline V gene are SGHDT and YYEEEE. J gave up 2 bases and V 4 bases, and 5 bases lay outside the gene matches. The chain recombines TRBV5-6 with TRBJ1-1, with 10 nucleotides matching TRBD1. This receptor was obtained from a human donor in a cohort sampled during active COVID-19. Sequenced sample: peripheral blood. The CDR3: CASSIRDRGNTEAFF. The CDR3, as DNA: TGTGCCAGCAGCATCCGGGACAGGGGAAACACTGAAGCTTTCTTT.